A single sample is the source of the 20 T cell receptor beta chains below, sequenced in a study of T-cell memory formation after mild COVID-19. TCRdb re-called the 5' RACE reads with MiXCR, one entry per CDR3 protein. The data show fewer than 450,000 distinct CDR3 sequences, 21% seen once. Sequenced: PBMCs or a T cell subset sorted from them (not recorded which). The receptors derive from an adult woman who had mild COVID-19 (a few samples of this study predate the infection). Cell type and time point are not known.

V usage is TRBV29-1 and J usage is TRBJ2-7; the D call may be TRBD1 or TRBD2 (6 bases each). Deletions cut 7 bases from V and 0 bases from J, with 25 bases between. Germline V gene sequence: CDR1 SQVTM, CDR2 ANQGSEA. The CDR3 has 17 amino acids. The CDR3 DNA reads as TGCAGCGCCCGAACCTGGAGGGGGAGACACCTCTCCTACGAGCAGTACTTC. Translation: CSARTWRGRHLSYEQYF.

This clonotype was detected a few times. Compared with germline, one end of the junction differs, possibly owing to a read error. The chain joins TRBV5-4 to TRBJ2-1, with TRBD2 as a possible D gene (6 bases). Per germline, CDR1 SGHNT and CDR2 YYREEE (reference sequence). The CDR3 totals 13 residues. The CDR3 loop reads CASRLDYLGEQFF. The CDR3, as DNA: TGTGCCAGCAGGTTGGACTATTTGGGTGAGCAGTTCTTC.

This clonotype was picked up a small number of times. The genes are TRBV6-1 and TRBJ2-1; possibly TRBD1 for D (5 bases). CDR3 length equals 12 residues. V was pared by 6 bases and J by 3 bases, with 6 bases between. Germline values: CDR1 MNHNS, CDR2 SASEGT. CDR3 sequence: CASRQDYNEQFF. The CDR3 DNA reads TGTGCCAGCAGACAGGACTACAATGAGCAGTTCTTC.

This clonotype was detected a few times. This rearrangement joins TRBV5-1 to TRBJ2-1; 9 bases agree with TRBD2. Germline CDR1 SGHRS, CDR2 YFSETQ. Trimming cost V 0 bases and J 10 bases; bases outside gene matches: 11. The CDR3 runs to 16 residues. In DNA, the CDR3 is TGCGCCAGCAGCTTGGGGGTGACTAGCGGCCTTCTCGAGCAGTTCTTC. Its translation is CASSLGVTSGLLEQFF.

The rearrangement links TRBV13 to TRBJ2-2; 8 nucleotides agree with TRBD1. With V trimmed by 3 bases and J by 3 bases, 9 bases remained unmatched. The CDR3 is made up of 17 amino acids. Germline V lookup: CDR1 PRHDT, CDR2 FYEKMQ (reference sequence). The CDR3 DNA is TGTGCCAGCAGCTTGGGCAGGGGGCGTCGGGACACCGGGGAGCTGTTTTTT. Translated, it gives CASSLGRGRRDTGELFF. The variable domain in full, completed from reference TRBV13 and TRBJ2-2, reads AAGVIQSPRHLIKEKRETATLKCYPIPRHDTVYWYQQGPGQDPQFLISFYEKMQSDKGSIPDRFSAQQFSDYHSELNMSSLELGDSALYFCASSLGRGRRDTGELFFGEGSRLTVL.

This chain uses TRBV10-3 with TRBJ2-3, with 10 bases matching TRBD1. The CDR3 is 14 residues long. Germline-derived CDR1 and CDR2 are ENHRY and SYGVKD. The trim removed 11 bases at V and 0 bases at J, leaving 5 bases unmatched. CDR3 sequence: CAADRGSSTDTQYF. In nucleotides, the CDR3 is TGTGCCGCGGACAGGGGGTCTAGCACAGATACGCAGTATTTT.

The V call is TRBV12-3 or TRBV12-4, the J call TRBJ1-5; 8 nucleotides align to TRBD1. This CDR3 spans 13 amino acids. The J segment lost 5 bases and the V segment lost 3 bases, leaving 0 bases of the junction unmatched. The CDR3 protein is CASSLGQDQPQHF. CDR3 coding DNA: TGTGCCAGCAGTTTGGGACAGGATCAGCCCCAGCATTTT.

This rearrangement joins TRBV20-1 to TRBJ2-6; 11 nucleotides match TRBD1. Germline CDR1 is DFQATT and CDR2 is SNEGSKA (reference sequence). CDR3 length equals 18 residues. Trimming at V came to 3 bases and at J to 1 base, leaving 8 bases not matched to a gene. For the CDR3, the DNA is TGCAGTGCTAGCTCTCCCGGGACAGGGGGGTCTGGGGCCAACGTCCTGACTTTC. It encodes CSASSPGTGGSGANVLTF.

This clonotype appeared a few times. The V call is TRBV4-1, the J call TRBJ2-7; TRBD2 matches at 10 bases. The CDR3 consists of 17 residues. J lost 3 bases, V lost 4 bases, and 12 bases had no gene match. The germline CDR1 and CDR2 sequences are MGHRA and YSYEKL. The CDR3 loop reads CASSPDPLAGGFYEQYF. In DNA, the CDR3 is TGCGCCAGCAGCCCAGATCCCTTAGCGGGGGGATTCTACGAGCAGTACTTC.

This clonotype showed up many times. CDR3 nucleotide sequence: TGTGCCACCTCGCTTGCCGGGACTAGCGGTCGGTTCCAGGAGACCCAGTACTTC. This codes for CATSLAGTSGRFQETQYF. The chain links TRBV10-3 to TRBJ2-5; 11 bases fit TRBD2. CDR1 and CDR2 (germline): ENHRY, SYGVKD. This CDR3 comprises 18 residues. V gave up 10 bases and J gave up 5 bases; unmatched junction bases: 21.

CDR3 coding DNA: TGTGCCAGCAGCTTTTATGGCACAGGGGTAGCCAAAAACATTCAGTACTTC. Translation gives CASSFYGTGVAKNIQYF. The rearrangement joins TRBV5-5 to TRBJ2-4, with 7 bases that match TRBD1. The CDR3 has 17 amino acids. The junction had 8 bases not matched to a gene; V was cut back by 2 bases and J by 0 bases. Per the germline V gene, CDR1 is SGHKS and CDR2 is YYEKEE (reference sequence).

Ten or more counts support this clonotype. The rearrangement uses TRBV30 and TRBJ2-7; 8 bases line up with TRBD2. There are 13 residues in the CDR3. V dropped 0 bases and J dropped 5; count of bases not matched to a gene: 3. Germline V CDR1 and CDR2: GTSNPN, SVGIG (reference sequence). The CDR3 loop is CAWSVGTRNEQYF. The CDR3 nucleotides read TGTGCCTGGAGTGTCGGGACTAGGAACGAGCAGTACTTC.

In the case of this clonotype: The final CDR3 position lacks the conserved phenylalanine or tryptophan, pointing to a likely read error. The chain recombines TRBV18 with TRBJ2-7; either TRBD1 or TRBD2 may fit D (5 bases each). CDR1 is KGHSH and CDR2 is LQKENI in the germline V gene. Trimming removed 2 bases from V and 3 bases from J, with 11 bases in between. There are 14 residues in the CDR3. The CDR3 coding sequence is TGTGCCAGCTCACCAGGCAGGGAGAACTACGAGCAGTACTTA. It yields the protein CASSPGRENYEQYL.

The chain recombines TRBV6-5 with TRBJ1-1; 8 nucleotides match TRBD1. Germline assignment: CDR1 MNHEY and CDR2 SVGAGI. The CDR3 sequence is 14 residues long. J gave up 4 bases and V 2 bases, and 3 bases lay outside the gene matches. The CDR3 is CASSYRQGSTEAFF. The CDR3 nucleotides read TGTGCCAGCAGTTACCGACAGGGGAGCACTGAAGCTTTCTTT.

This clonotype was seen just once. The chain couples TRBV30 to TRBJ1-1; D perhaps matches TRBD1 (5 bases). V shed 3 bases and J shed 5 bases, with 13 bases lying between them. This CDR3 is built from 13 residues. From germline, CDR1 is GTSNPN and CDR2 SVGIG (reference sequence). CDR3 DNA sequence: TGTGCCTGGAGAGGTCAGGGACGGACTGAAGCTTTCTTT. Amino acids: CAWRGQGRTEAFF.

The chain combines TRBV7-9 with TRBJ2-5, with D tentatively TRBD1 or TRBD2 (6 bases each). Per the germline V gene, CDR1 is SEHNR and CDR2 is FQNEAQ (reference sequence). The CDR3 has 15 amino acids. V lost 2 bases and J lost 5, with 15 bases in between. This chain's CDR3 is CASSLPTGGFETQYF. Here the CDR3 DNA reads TGTGCCAGCAGCTTACCCACCGGGGGCTTCGAGACCCAGTACTTC.

J is TRBJ2-7 and V is TRBV3-1; possibly TRBD1 for D (5 bases). Germline V lookup: CDR1 LGHDT, CDR2 YNNKEL (reference sequence). The length of the CDR3 is 12 residues. Trimming removed 0 bases at V and 12 bases at J, with 12 bases between. In nucleotides, the CDR3 is TGTGCCAGCAGCCAAGATTTTCAGGGCTGGTACTTC. It yields the protein CASSQDFQGWYF.

V is TRBV5-1 and J is TRBJ2-5; D is unclear. Germline CDR1 reads SGHRS; CDR2 reads YFSETQ. The V end was cut by 0 bases, the J end by 4 bases, with 16 bases between. This CDR3 contains 16 residues. The CDR3 bases are TGCGCCAGCAGCTTGGGCACGGCCACACCGGCAGAGACCCAGTACTTC. Translation gives CASSLGTATPAETQYF.

The CDR3 reads CASSFLASGANVLTF. CDR3 nucleotides: TGTGCCAGCAGTTTCTTGGCATCTGGGGCCAACGTCCTGACTTTC. The gene calls are TRBV6-2 or TRBV6-3 and TRBJ2-6, with D uncertain. Trimming removed 4 bases at V and 1 base at J, with 8 bases between. CDR3 size: 15 residues. CDR1 is MNHEY, CDR2 SVGEGT, per germline.

The rearrangement links TRBV6-5 to TRBJ1-6, with a weak D call TRBD1 (5 bases). The germline V gene encodes CDR1 MNHEY and CDR2 SVGAGI. V lost 2 bases, J lost 7 bases, and 12 bases lay in between. The CDR3 runs to 15 residues. The CDR3 coding sequence is TGTGCCAGCAGTTACGGCCAGGGTGTGAATTCACCCCTCCACTTT. As protein: CASSYGQGVNSPLHF.